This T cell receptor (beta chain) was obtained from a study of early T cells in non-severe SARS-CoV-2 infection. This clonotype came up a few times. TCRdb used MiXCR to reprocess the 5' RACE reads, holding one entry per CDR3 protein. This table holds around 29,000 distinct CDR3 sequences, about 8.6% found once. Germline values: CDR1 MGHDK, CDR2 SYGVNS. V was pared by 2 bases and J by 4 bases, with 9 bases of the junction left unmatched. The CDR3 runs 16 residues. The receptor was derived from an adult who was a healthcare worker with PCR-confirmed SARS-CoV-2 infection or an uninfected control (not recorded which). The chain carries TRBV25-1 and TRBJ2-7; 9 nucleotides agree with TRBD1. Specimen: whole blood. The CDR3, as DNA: TGTGCCAGCAGTGAACAAAGGACAGGGGATCGGTACGAGCAGTACTTC. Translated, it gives CASSEQRTGDRYEQYF.